Listed below are T cell receptor beta chains from one sample, sequenced in a study of Ad26.COV2.S vaccination and SARS-CoV-2 variants. Libraries were prepared by immunoSEQ multiplex PCR; TCRdb keeps only in-frame clonotypes and omits some of them. Of fewer than 900,000 clones listed, 89% were seen once; the top ten hold over 1.3%. The specimen comprised peripheral blood, sampled in a trial of Ad26.COV2.S vaccine versus placebo. All receptors derive from a person aged 18-60 years who received the Ad26.COV2.S COVID-19 vaccine or a placebo. Each CDR3 is given with its conserved first and last residue. D genes are given only for firm matches. Clone size is stated in some rows and not others, as once, few, many or a class when expanded.

clone size: NA
V gene: TRBV2
J gene: TRBJ2-1
D gene: NA
CDR3 DNA: TGTGCCAGCAGTGTTAGCGGAGCGGGCTCCTACAATGAGCAGTTCTTC
CDR3 protein: CASSVSGAGSYNEQFF

clone size: few
V gene: TRBV4-3
J gene: TRBJ1-5
D gene: TRBD1
CDR3 DNA: TGCGCCAGCAGCCCAGGACAGGGGGATCAGCCCCAGCATTTT
CDR3 protein: CASSPGQGDQPQHF

clone size: NA
V gene: TRBV6-5
J gene: TRBJ2-7
D gene: TRBD1
CDR3 DNA: TGTGCCAGCAGTTACCGGGACAGGGGCTACGAGCAGTACTTC
CDR3 protein: CASSYRDRGYEQYF

clone size: NA
V gene: TRBV2
J gene: TRBJ2-6
D gene: NA
CDR3 DNA: TGTGCCAGCACACAGCGGAGGTCCTCTGGGGCCAACGTCCTGACTTTC
CDR3 protein: CASTQRRSSGANVLTF

clone size: NA
V gene: TRBV29-1
J gene: TRBJ1-2
D gene: TRBD1
CDR3 DNA: TGCAGCGTTGTGGGACAGGAAAGCGTCTATGGCTACACCTTC
CDR3 protein: CSVVGQESVYGYTF

clone size: NA
V gene: TRBV6-6
J gene: TRBJ2-7
D gene: TRBD1
CDR3 DNA: TGTGCCAGCAGCCACAGGGGCCTCGACGAGCAGTACTTC
CDR3 protein: CASSHRGLDEQYF

clone size: NA
V gene: TRBV18
J gene: TRBJ2-3
D gene: TRBD2
CDR3 DNA: TGTGCCAGCTCACCACCCAATCTAGCGGGGGGCACAGATACGCAGTATTTT
CDR3 protein: CASSPPNLAGGTDTQYF

clone size: NA
V gene: TRBV6-5
J gene: TRBJ1-2
D gene: NA
CDR3 DNA: TGTGCCAGCAGTTACTCGAGGGGGTCGGGAGGCTACACCTTC
CDR3 protein: CASSYSRGSGGYTF

clone size: NA
V gene: TRBV20-1
J gene: TRBJ1-1
D gene: NA
CDR3 DNA: TGCAGTGCTAGTTGGGCAGGGGCGAACACTGAAGCTTTCTTT
CDR3 protein: CSASWAGANTEAFF

clone size: NA
V gene: TRBV2
J gene: TRBJ1-5
D gene: NA
CDR3 DNA: TGTGCCAGCAGGGGATGGGAAGGGGGTTATCAGCCCCAGCATTTT
CDR3 protein: CASRGWEGGYQPQHF

clone size: NA
V gene: TRBV6-2/TRBV6-3
J gene: TRBJ2-1
D gene: NA
CDR3 DNA: TGTGCCAGCAGTTACTCTAGTAATGAGCAGTTCTTC
CDR3 protein: CASSYSSNEQFF

clone size: NA
V gene: TRBV6-5
J gene: TRBJ1-3
D gene: TRBD1
CDR3 DNA: TGTGCCAGCACCAAATACAGGGGGATAAACACCATATATTTT
CDR3 protein: CASTKYRGINTIYF

clone size: NA
V gene: TRBV6-5
J gene: TRBJ1-3
D gene: TRBD1
CDR3 DNA: TGTGCCAGCAGTCCACAGGGGAGCGACACCATATATTTT
CDR3 protein: CASSPQGSDTIYF

clone size: NA
V gene: TRBV4-3
J gene: TRBJ2-5
D gene: TRBD2
CDR3 DNA: TGCGCCAGCAGCCCGACTAGCGGGGGGAAAGAGACCCAGTACTTC
CDR3 protein: CASSPTSGGKETQYF

clone size: NA
V gene: TRBV10-2
J gene: TRBJ2-7
D gene: NA
CDR3 DNA: TGCGCCAGCAGTGATACGGCTAGCGCGACTACCTACGAGCAGTACTTC
CDR3 protein: CASSDTASATTYEQYF

clone size: NA
V gene: TRBV9
J gene: TRBJ2-5
D gene: TRBD2
CDR3 DNA: TGTGCCAGCAGCGTGGCGGGGGGTGGGGAGACCCAGTACTTC
CDR3 protein: CASSVAGGGETQYF

clone size: few
V gene: TRBV7-3
J gene: TRBJ2-2
D gene: NA
CDR3 DNA: TGTGCCAGCAGCTCAGGGGGGTACACCGGGGAGCTGTTTTTT
CDR3 protein: CASSSGGYTGELFF

clone size: once
V gene: TRBV7-2
J gene: TRBJ1-5
D gene: TRBD1
CDR3 DNA: TGTGCCAGCAGCTCGGACAGGGGTTCTCAGCCCCAGCATTTT
CDR3 protein: CASSSDRGSQPQHF

clone size: NA
V gene: TRBV4-2
J gene: TRBJ2-7
D gene: NA
CDR3 DNA: TGTGCCAGCAGCCAAGAAGGTCCTGGGTACGAGCAGTACTTC
CDR3 protein: CASSQEGPGYEQYF

clone size: NA
V gene: TRBV19
J gene: TRBJ2-5
D gene: NA
CDR3 DNA: TGTGCCAGTAGTATGGTCGGTTACAGTGGGACCCAGTACTTC
CDR3 protein: CASSMVGYSGTQYF

clone size: NA
V gene: TRBV6-6
J gene: TRBJ1-3
D gene: NA
CDR3 DNA: TGTGCCAGCAGTTACTCGGACACAAGGTCTGGAAACACCATATATTTT
CDR3 protein: CASSYSDTRSGNTIYF

clone size: few
V gene: TRBV6-5
J gene: TRBJ1-3
D gene: TRBD1
CDR3 DNA: TGTGCCAGCAGTTTAACAGGGGAGGGCGGAAACACCATATATTTT
CDR3 protein: CASSLTGEGGNTIYF

clone size: NA
V gene: TRBV27
J gene: TRBJ2-2
D gene: NA
CDR3 DNA: TGTGCCAGCAGTTTATCCATTATGAGGACCGGGGAGCTGTTTTTT
CDR3 protein: CASSLSIMRTGELFF

clone size: NA
V gene: TRBV7-2
J gene: TRBJ1-2
D gene: NA
CDR3 DNA: TGTGCCAGCAGCTTAGCTTGGGGGGCGCAAGGATATGGCTACACCTTC
CDR3 protein: CASSLAWGAQGYGYTF

clone size: NA
V gene: TRBV19
J gene: TRBJ2-6
D gene: TRBD1
CDR3 DNA: TGTGCCAGTAGGACGGGACAGACATCCTCTGGGGCCAACGTCCTGACTTTC
CDR3 protein: CASRTGQTSSGANVLTF

clone size: NA
V gene: TRBV10-3
J gene: TRBJ2-7
D gene: TRBD1
CDR3 DNA: TGTGCCATCAGTGAGTATAACCCAGGACAGGGACCCTACGAGCAGTACTTC
CDR3 protein: CAISEYNPGQGPYEQYF

clone size: NA
V gene: TRBV7-9
J gene: TRBJ2-2
D gene: NA
CDR3 DNA: TGTGCCAGCAACCCCAGCGGCGGATTCAACACCGGGGAGCTGTTTTTT
CDR3 protein: CASNPSGGFNTGELFF